This record concerns one T cell receptor (beta chain) sequence. The data are from a study of blood T cell repertoires in COVID-19. Across the whole study: PBMCs, B-cell-depleted T cells, or T cells provided the cDNA or gDNA that made up the material.

Original data processing: Estimation of nucleated cell counts relied on the amplification of reference gene primers. Only in-frame clones appear in the TCRdb table, and some are missing; sequencing was by immunoSEQ multiplex PCR. V and J calls and clone size are those listed in that table; D and trimming were worked out from the DNA. This table has about 160,000 clones, approximately 88% appearing once. This TCR was sampled from a woman aged 50 to 60 who had recovered from COVID-19. The sample taken for sequencing was PBMCs or T cells enriched from blood (not recorded which).

For the CDR3, the DNA is TGTGCCAGCGGGACATTCTTCAATCAGCCCCAGCATTTT. Translating it yields CASGTFFNQPQHF. V and J are TRBV2 and TRBJ1-5; D perhaps matches TRBD1 (6 bases). V was pared by 8 bases and J by 3 bases, with 11 bases between. This CDR3 has 13 amino acids. In germline, CDR1 is SNHLY, CDR2 FYNNEI.